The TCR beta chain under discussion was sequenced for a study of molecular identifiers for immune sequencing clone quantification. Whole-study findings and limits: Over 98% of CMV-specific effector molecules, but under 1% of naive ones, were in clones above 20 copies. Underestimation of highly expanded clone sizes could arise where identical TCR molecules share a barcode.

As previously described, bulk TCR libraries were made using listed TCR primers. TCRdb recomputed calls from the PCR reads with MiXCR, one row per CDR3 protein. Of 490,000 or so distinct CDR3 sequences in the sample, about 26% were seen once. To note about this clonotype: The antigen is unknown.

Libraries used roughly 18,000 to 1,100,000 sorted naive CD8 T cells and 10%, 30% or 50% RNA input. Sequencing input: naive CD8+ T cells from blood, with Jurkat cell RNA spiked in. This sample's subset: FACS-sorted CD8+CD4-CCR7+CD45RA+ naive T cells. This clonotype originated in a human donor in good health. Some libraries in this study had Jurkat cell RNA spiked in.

This CDR3 is CSARGERGRADTQYF. In nucleotides, the CDR3 is TGCAGTGCTAGGGGGGAGCGGGGGCGAGCGGATACGCAGTATTTT. The chain recombines TRBV20-1 with TRBJ2-3, with TRBD2 identical over 8 bases. CDR1 DFQATT and CDR2 SNEGSKA come from the germline V gene (reference sequence). V was clipped by 3 bases and J by 6 bases; unmatched bases: 11. This CDR3 is 15 amino acids long.